One sample yielded the 3 T cell receptor beta chains listed below, sequenced in a study of cytotoxic CD8 clonotypes in ibrutinib-treated CLL. Profiling relied on immunoSEQ multiplex PCR, and the TCRdb table lists in-frame clones only, not all of them. Of hundreds of thousands of clones listed, less than 75% were seen once; the top ten hold 15%. Specimen: PBMCs, collected after 24 months of ibrutinib treatment. The source of these receptors is a human donor with chronic lymphocytic leukemia.

The CDR3 DNA sequence: TGTGCCAGCAGTCTCCGACTAGCGGGAGCCCTAAGCTCCTACGAGCAGTACTTC. Translating gives CASSLRLAGALSSYEQYF. The chain uses TRBV27 and TRBJ2-7, with 12 bases aligning to TRBD2. V dropped 5 bases and J dropped 0; count of bases not matched to a gene: 11. The CDR3 has 18 residues. Per the germline V gene, CDR1 is MNHEY and CDR2 is SMNVEV (reference sequence).

The chain uses TRBV4-2 and TRBJ2-5; the match to TRBD1 covers 7 bases. After removal of 3 bases from V and 3 bases from J, the junction contained 7 bases not matched to a gene. Germline V gives CDR1 LGHNA, CDR2 YNFKEQ. CDR3 length: 15 residues. The CDR3 bases are TGTGCCAGCAGCCAGGACAGGTGGAATGAAGAGACCCAGTACTTC. Its translation is CASSQDRWNEETQYF.

This chain links TRBV11-2 with TRBJ2-1, with unresolved D. Trimming took 0 bases from V and 12 from J, leaving 9 bases between them. CDR3 length: 12 amino acids. Germline V gives CDR1 SGHAT, CDR2 FQNNGV. The CDR3 nucleotides read TGTGCCAGCAGCTTAGACCTTAGTGGGCAGTTCTTC. Amino acid sequence: CASSLDLSGQFF. The whole variable domain, remainder taken from reference TRBV11-2 and TRBJ2-1, is EAGVAQSPRYKIIEKRQSVAFWCNPISGHATLYWYQQILGQGPKLLIQFQNNGVVDDSQLPKDRFSAERLKGVDSTLKIQPAKLEDSAVYLCASSLDLSGQFFGPGTRLTVL.